This paragraph reports one T cell receptor beta chain. The CDR3 end lies 3 residues beyond the end of the read and is filled in from the germline J gene. Dot-blot hybridization genotyped cervical HPV amplified with MY09/MY11 PCR. This entry belongs to a study of T cells in women clearing cervical HPV infection. About the study: Control women cleared a single incident HPV16 infection within 12 months. Only a few women had HLA typing results available.

Sequencing was performed with immunoSEQ multiplex PCR; in TCRdb, only in-frame clones are kept and a portion is missing. The listing contains 25,000 to 35,000 clones. This CDR3 region has 18 residues. From germline, CDR1 is SNHLY and CDR2 FYNNEI. J gave up 2 bases and V 3 bases, and 9 bases lay outside the gene matches. The sample comprised blood buffy coat. The sequence was collected from a woman aged 18 to 69 with a cervical HPV16 infection that either progressed to CIN3+ or cleared (not recorded which). The V gene is TRBV2, the J gene TRBJ2-7, with 14 bases fitting TRBD2. CDR3 sequence: CASSDEGLAGGVPYEQYF. The sequenced part of the CDR3 DNA is TGTGCCAGCAGTGACGAAGGACTAGCGGGGGGAGTTCCCTACGAG. Supplemented by reference TRBV2 and TRBJ2-7, the full variable domain reads EPEVTQTPSHQVTQMGQEVILRCVPISNHLYFYWYRQILGQKVEFLVSFYNNEISEKSEIFDDQFSVERPDGSNFTLKIRSTKLEDSAMYFCASSDEGLAGGVPYEQYFGPGTRLTVT.